These 20 T cell receptor beta chains came from one sample sequenced in a study of blood T cell repertoires in COVID-19. Generated by immunoSEQ multiplex PCR, the TCRdb table keeps only in-frame clones and is missing some. Of about 250,000 clones in the sample, less than 85% were seen once. Sequenced sample: peripheral blood. These receptors all come from a woman older than 75 with active or convalescent COVID-19.

The chain links TRBV5-1 to TRBJ2-5, with D perhaps matching TRBD1 (6 bases). Per germline, CDR1 SGHRS and CDR2 YFSETQ. CDR3 size: 14 residues. Trimming shortened V by 0 bases and J by 3 bases, and 9 bases separated the two germline ends. The CDR3 bases are TGCGCCAGCAGCTTGGACAGGGTGGAAGAGACCCAGTACTTC. This codes for CASSLDRVEETQYF.

This sequence joins TRBV12-3 or TRBV12-4 and TRBJ2-7, with unresolved D. This CDR3 is built from 13 residues. V dropped 5 bases and J dropped 6 bases, with 14 bases sitting between them. CDR3 sequence reads: CASSPLRSSEQYF. The DNA for the CDR3 is TGTGCCAGCAGTCCCTTGAGGTCGTCCGAGCAGTACTTC.

This chain joins TRBV27 and TRBJ1-1, with 10 bases matching TRBD1. This CDR3 has 15 amino acids. Germline trimming cut 5 bases from V and 7 bases from J; bases unmatched to any gene: 10. CDR1 and CDR2 (germline): MNHEY, SMNVEV (reference sequence). The CDR3 nucleotides read TGTGCCAGCAGTCCGCAGAGGACAGGGGGTGGTGAAGCTTTCTTT. It specifies CASSPQRTGGGEAFF.

The V and J genes are TRBV2 and TRBJ1-4; 9 bases line up with TRBD1. J lost 6 bases, V lost 4 bases, and 3 bases had no gene match. The germline CDR1 and CDR2 sequences are SNHLY and FYNNEI. The CDR3 has 14 amino acids. CDR3 in amino acids: CASSGDRVYEKLFF. The CDR3 coding sequence is TGTGCCAGCAGTGGGGACAGGGTTTATGAAAAACTGTTTTTT.

The count of this clone is one. CDR3 coding DNA: TGCGCCAGCAGCTTGGTAATTAGGACTTATGGCTACACCTTC. The encoded protein is CASSLVIRTYGYTF. The chain couples TRBV5-1 to TRBJ1-2, with D hard to call. This CDR3 has 14 residues. Trimming removed 0 bases at V and 5 bases at J, with 11 bases between. CDR1 SGHRS and CDR2 YFSETQ come from the germline V gene.

This chain uses TRBV12-3 or TRBV12-4 with TRBJ2-7; D perhaps matches TRBD1 (6 bases). The ends were cut back, 1 base at V and 7 bases at J, with 11 bases in the middle. This CDR3 spans 13 amino acids. The CDR3 reads CASSLDRAQEQYF. CDR3 DNA: TGTGCCAGCAGTTTAGACAGGGCCCAGGAGCAGTACTTC.

DNA for the CDR3: TGTGCCAGTAGTAGTAGGCGGCTAGCGGGGATTTCCTACGAGCAGTACTTC. Translating gives CASSSRRLAGISYEQYF. The chain employs TRBV19 and TRBJ2-7, with 9 positions matching TRBD2. The CDR3 extends over 17 amino acids. Germline V gives CDR1 LNHDA, CDR2 SQIVND (reference sequence). The V and J ends lost 4 bases and 1 base, in that order; junction bases with no gene match: 11.

CDR3 nucleotide sequence: TGTGCCAGCAGCCCCACCGCCGGGACTAGCGGAAGTTACGAGCAGTACTTC. Its protein is CASSPTAGTSGSYEQYF. The chain couples TRBV28 to TRBJ2-7, with 11 positions matching TRBD2. CDR3 length: 17 residues. V dropped 6 bases and J dropped 4; count of bases not matched to a gene: 14. The germline V gene has CDR1 MDHEN and CDR2 SYDVKM.

V and J are TRBV20-1 and TRBJ2-7, with D maybe TRBD1 (6 bases). The CDR3 spans 15 residues. Germline lookup yields CDR1 DFQATT and CDR2 SNEGSKA (reference sequence). Trimming removed 3 bases at V and 6 bases at J, with 21 bases between. CDR3 amino acids: CSASRPGHSPGEQYF. CDR3 nucleotides: TGCAGTGCTAGTAGGCCGGGACACTCCCCCGGCGAGCAGTACTTC.

The chain is built from TRBV15 and TRBJ2-3; possibly TRBD2 for D (7 bases). Trimming shortened V by 2 bases and J by 4 bases, and 25 bases separated the two germline ends. From germline, CDR1 is LNHNV and CDR2 YYDKDF (reference sequence). The CDR3 has 19 amino acids. The CDR3 is CATSRLPRGEGGRADTQYF. The CDR3 region has the DNA TGTGCCACCAGCAGACTCCCCCGGGGGGAGGGGGGCCGGGCAGATACGCAGTATTTT.

V gene TRBV3-1 (or the pseudogene TRBV3-2) combines with J gene TRBJ2-2, with TRBD1 as a possible D gene (5 bases). Germline V gene sequence: CDR1 LGHDT, CDR2 YNNKEL (reference sequence). Trimming pared 1 base from V and 2 bases from J, leaving 11 bases between. The CDR3 has 16 residues. The CDR3 reads CASSQVGGANTGELFF. CDR3 DNA: TGTGCCAGCAGCCAAGTTGGTGGGGCCAACACCGGGGAGCTGTTTTTT.

The rearrangement joins TRBV5-4 to TRBJ1-1, with D possibly being TRBD1 (6 bases). Trimming removed 4 bases at V and 4 bases at J, with 14 bases between. The CDR3 contains 14 residues. Germline CDR1 SGHNT, CDR2 YYREEE (reference sequence). The CDR3 region has the DNA TGTGCCAGCAGCGAACAGGGAGTCGGCACTGAAGCTTTCTTT. The encoded protein is CASSEQGVGTEAFF.

The CDR3 DNA reads as TGTGCCAGCAGTAAGACAGGGGCTGGCAATCAGCCCCAGCATTTT. Translation: CASSKTGAGNQPQHF. The J gene is TRBJ1-5, the V gene TRBV28; 8 nucleotides line up with TRBD1. The CDR3 has 15 amino acids. Looked up from germline, CDR1 is MDHEN and CDR2 is SYDVKM. Unmatched junction bases numbered 5, after V lost 5 bases and J lost 2 bases.

This rearrangement joins TRBV10-3 to TRBJ1-5, with a tentative D call TRBD1 (6 bases). With 7 bases removed from V and 2 bases from J, the gap between germline ends came to 24 bases. The CDR3 contains 18 residues. CDR1 and CDR2 from the germline V gene are ENHRY and SYGVKD. Written as DNA, the CDR3 is TGTGCCATCAAACAGCCCAGGAAAACAGGGACGGGCAATCAGCCCCAGCATTTT. Amino acids: CAIKQPRKTGTGNQPQHF.

The CDR3 DNA is TGTGCCGGATCCCGGGAATTTGGGGACTATGGCTACACCTTC. It yields the protein CAGSREFGDYGYTF. The V gene is TRBV30, the J gene TRBJ1-2; D is uncertain. CDR1 and CDR2 (germline): GTSNPN, SVGIG (reference sequence). Trimming removed 8 bases at V and 3 bases at J, with 19 bases between. The CDR3 spans 14 residues.

The chain combines TRBV29-1 with TRBJ1-4; no clear D gene. V lost 5 bases, J lost 0 bases, and 10 bases lay in between. Germline V gene sequence: CDR1 SQVTM, CDR2 ANQGSEA. This CDR3 is 14 amino acids long. In DNA, the CDR3 is TGCAGCGTTCTTGACACGACAACTAATGAAAAACTGTTTTTT. Translation: CSVLDTTTNEKLFF.

DNA of the CDR3: TGTGCCAGCAGCCAAGGAAGGGCTAGCGGGGAACAAGAGACCCAGTACTTC. It encodes CASSQGRASGEQETQYF. The chain employs TRBV4-2 and TRBJ2-5, with TRBD2 matching 9 bases. The germline V gene has CDR1 LGHNA and CDR2 YNFKEQ. V was pared by 1 base and J by 2 bases, with 8 bases of the junction left unmatched. This CDR3 has 17 residues.

This clone was seen a handful of times. The chain has TRBV28 and TRBJ1-4; no clear D. Germline values: CDR1 MDHEN, CDR2 SYDVKM. Trimming shortened V by 6 bases and J by 4 bases, and 21 bases separated the two germline ends. The CDR3 consists of 17 residues. The CDR3 DNA is TGTGCCAGCAGGGAGGGCGGTTCCGGAATGGGTAATGAAAAACTGTTTTTT. Translating gives CASREGGSGMGNEKLFF.

The chain is built from TRBV5-5 and TRBJ2-7, with TRBD1 identical over 7 bases. V shed 5 bases and J 3 bases; nucleotides not matched to a gene: 8. The germline gives CDR1 SGHKS, CDR2 YYEKEE (reference sequence). The CDR3 is 14 residues long. The CDR3 loop reads CASRPEQGNYEQYF. Written as DNA, the CDR3 is TGTGCCAGCAGACCAGAACAGGGGAACTACGAGCAGTACTTC.

The genes are TRBV28 and TRBJ1-2; TRBD1 aligns across 10 bases. The CDR3 is made up of 19 amino acids. The V gene's germline CDR1 is MDHEN and CDR2 SYDVKM. Trimming at V came to 1 base and at J to 2 bases, leaving 13 bases not matched to a gene. The CDR3 region has the DNA TGTGCCAGCAGTTTATCGAGCCCTTTGACAGGGGGCCCGAACTATGGCTACACCTTC. Its translation: CASSLSSPLTGGPNYGYTF.